This TCR beta chain was identified during a study of brain T cells in children with intractable seizures. Study-level findings and limits: HCMV serostatus was not known, and viral specificity came from CDR3 similarity only.

In the case of this clone: The antigen is unknown.

Before surgery, patients took at least one anti-epileptic drug. Sequenced by immunoSEQ multiplex PCR; TCRdb stores in-frame clones only, minus some. Among under 45,000 clones listed, 90% were seen once. V was clipped by 4 bases and J by 5 bases, with 20 bases between them. From germline, CDR1 is SQVTM and CDR2 ANQGSEA. This CDR3 region has 15 residues. The specimen comprised peripheral blood, sampled at surgery. The receptor was isolated from a girl aged 2 to 9 with tuberous sclerosis and intractable seizures. The genes are TRBV29-1 and TRBJ2-5; D may be TRBD1 (5 bases). CDR3 DNA sequence: TGCAGCGTTGGGGGCCTGGTAGCATCTGGGGAGACCCAGTACTTC. Protein sequence: CSVGGLVASGETQYF.